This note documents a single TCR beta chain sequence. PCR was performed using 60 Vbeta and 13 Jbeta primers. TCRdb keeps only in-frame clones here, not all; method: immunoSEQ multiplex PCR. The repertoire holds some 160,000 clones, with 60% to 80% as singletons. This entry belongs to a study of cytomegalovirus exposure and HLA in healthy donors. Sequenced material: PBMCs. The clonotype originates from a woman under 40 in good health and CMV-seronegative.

The CDR3 protein is CASRHGGSYNSPLHF. In DNA, the CDR3 is TGTGCCAGCAGACACGGAGGTTCCTATAATTCACCCCTCCACTTT. The genes are TRBV6-1 and TRBJ1-6, with unresolved D. The V gene lost 6 bases and the J gene lost 1 base, with 10 bases spanning the gap. This CDR3 spans 15 amino acids. Germline V CDR1 and CDR2: MNHNS, SASEGT.